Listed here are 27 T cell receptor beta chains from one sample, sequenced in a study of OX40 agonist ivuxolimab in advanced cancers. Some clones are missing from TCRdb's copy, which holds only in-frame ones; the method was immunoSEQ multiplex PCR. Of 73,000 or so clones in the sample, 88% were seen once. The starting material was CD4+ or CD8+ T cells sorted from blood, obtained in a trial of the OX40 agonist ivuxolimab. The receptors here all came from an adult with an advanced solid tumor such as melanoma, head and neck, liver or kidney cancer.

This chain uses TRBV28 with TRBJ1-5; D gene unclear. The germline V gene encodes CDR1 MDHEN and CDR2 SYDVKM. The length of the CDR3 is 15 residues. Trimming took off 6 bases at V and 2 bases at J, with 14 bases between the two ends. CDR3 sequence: CASSPSGGGNQPQHF. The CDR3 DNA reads TGTGCCAGCAGCCCCTCGGGCGGAGGCAATCAGCCCCAGCATTTT.

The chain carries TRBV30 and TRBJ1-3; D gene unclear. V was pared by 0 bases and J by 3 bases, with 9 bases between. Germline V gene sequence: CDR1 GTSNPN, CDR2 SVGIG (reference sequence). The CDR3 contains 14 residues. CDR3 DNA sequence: TGTGCCTGGAGTGTGTCTACATTTGGAAACACCATATATTTT. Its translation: CAWSVSTFGNTIYF.

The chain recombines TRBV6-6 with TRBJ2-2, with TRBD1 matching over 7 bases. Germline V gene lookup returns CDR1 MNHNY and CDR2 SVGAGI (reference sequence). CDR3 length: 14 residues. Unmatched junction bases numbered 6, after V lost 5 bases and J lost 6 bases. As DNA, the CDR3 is TGTGCCAGCAGTCCCGACAGGGATGCCGGGGAGCTGTTTTTT. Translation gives CASSPDRDAGELFF.

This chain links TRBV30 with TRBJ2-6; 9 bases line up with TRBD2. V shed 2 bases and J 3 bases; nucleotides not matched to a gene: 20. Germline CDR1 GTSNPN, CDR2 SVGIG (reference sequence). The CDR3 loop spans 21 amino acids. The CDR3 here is CAWSPLREVSGGRFGANVLTF. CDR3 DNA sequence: TGTGCCTGGAGTCCCTTAAGAGAGGTGAGCGGGGGGAGGTTTGGGGCCAACGTCCTGACTTTC.

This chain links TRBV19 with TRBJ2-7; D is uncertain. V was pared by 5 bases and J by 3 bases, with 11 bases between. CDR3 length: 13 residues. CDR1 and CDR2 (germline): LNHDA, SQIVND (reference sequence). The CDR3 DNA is TGTGCCAGTAGTGATCAAGTAGGCTACGAGCAGTACTTC. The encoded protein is CASSDQVGYEQYF.

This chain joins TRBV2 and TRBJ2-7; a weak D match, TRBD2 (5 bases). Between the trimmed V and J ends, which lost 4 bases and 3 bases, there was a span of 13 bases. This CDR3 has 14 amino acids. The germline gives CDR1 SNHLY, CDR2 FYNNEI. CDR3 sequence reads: CASSGTQRDYEQYF. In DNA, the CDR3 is TGTGCCAGCAGTGGGACTCAGAGAGACTACGAGCAGTACTTC.

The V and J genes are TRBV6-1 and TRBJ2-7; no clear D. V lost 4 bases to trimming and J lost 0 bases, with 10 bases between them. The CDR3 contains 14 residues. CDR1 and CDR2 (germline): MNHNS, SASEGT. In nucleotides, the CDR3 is TGTGCCAGCAGTGGGATTATTAGCTCCTACGAGCAGTACTTC. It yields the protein CASSGIISSYEQYF.

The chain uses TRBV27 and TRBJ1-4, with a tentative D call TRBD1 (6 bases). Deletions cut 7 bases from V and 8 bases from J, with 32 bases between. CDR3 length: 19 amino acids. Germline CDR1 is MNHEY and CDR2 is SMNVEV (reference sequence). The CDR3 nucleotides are TGTGCCAGCAACCCAAAGGCGGGGGCGCGGGGATTATATGGGGAAAAACTGTTTTTT. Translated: CASNPKAGARGLYGEKLFF.

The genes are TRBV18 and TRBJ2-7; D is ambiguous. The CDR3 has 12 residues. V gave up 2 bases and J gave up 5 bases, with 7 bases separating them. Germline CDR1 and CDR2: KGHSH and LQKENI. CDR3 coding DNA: TGTGCCAGCTCACCAACGGACGACGAGCAGTACTTC. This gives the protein CASSPTDDEQYF.

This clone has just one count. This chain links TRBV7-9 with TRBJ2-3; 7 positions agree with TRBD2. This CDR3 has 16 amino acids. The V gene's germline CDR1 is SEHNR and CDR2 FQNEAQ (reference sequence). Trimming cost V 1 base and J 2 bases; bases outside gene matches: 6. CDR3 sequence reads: CASSLGAGSYTDTQYF. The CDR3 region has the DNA TGTGCCAGCAGCTTAGGAGCGGGGAGCTACACAGATACGCAGTATTTT.

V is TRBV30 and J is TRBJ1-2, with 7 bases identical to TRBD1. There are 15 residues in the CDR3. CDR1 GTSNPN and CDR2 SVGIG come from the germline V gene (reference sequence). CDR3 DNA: TGTGCAAAGATGGATGACAGGGACATTAACTATGGCTACACCTTC. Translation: CAKMDDRDINYGYTF.

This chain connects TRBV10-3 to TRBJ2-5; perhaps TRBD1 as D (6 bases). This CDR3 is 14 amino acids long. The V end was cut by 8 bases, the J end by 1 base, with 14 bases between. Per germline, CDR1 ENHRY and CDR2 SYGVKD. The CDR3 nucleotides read TGTGCCATCGGGGCCCAGGGGATCCAAGAGACCCAGTACTTC. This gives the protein CAIGAQGIQETQYF.

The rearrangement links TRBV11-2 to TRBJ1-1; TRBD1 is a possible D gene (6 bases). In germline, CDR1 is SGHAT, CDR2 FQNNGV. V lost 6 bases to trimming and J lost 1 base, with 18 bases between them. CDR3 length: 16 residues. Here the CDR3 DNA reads TGTGCCAGCAGGGGGGCAGGAGAAGGGCCGAACACTGAAGCTTTCTTT. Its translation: CASRGAGEGPNTEAFF. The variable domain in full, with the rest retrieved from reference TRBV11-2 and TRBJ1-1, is EAGVAQSPRYKIIEKRQSVAFWCNPISGHATLYWYQQILGQGPKLLIQFQNNGVVDDSQLPKDRFSAERLKGVDSTLKIQPAKLEDSAVYLCASRGAGEGPNTEAFFGQGTRLTVV.

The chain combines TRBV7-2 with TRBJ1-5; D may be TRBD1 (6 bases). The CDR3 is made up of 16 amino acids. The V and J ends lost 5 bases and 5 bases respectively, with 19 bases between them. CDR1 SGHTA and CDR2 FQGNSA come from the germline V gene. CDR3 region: CASSIRGGGLDQPQHF. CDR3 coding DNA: TGTGCCAGCAGCATAAGGGGGGGAGGGTTGGATCAGCCCCAGCATTTT.

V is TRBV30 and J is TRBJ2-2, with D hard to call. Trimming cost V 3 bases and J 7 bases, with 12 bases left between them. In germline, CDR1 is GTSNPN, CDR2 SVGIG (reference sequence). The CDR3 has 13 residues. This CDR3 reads CAWRLSLGGELFF. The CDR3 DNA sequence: TGTGCCTGGAGACTATCCCTGGGCGGGGAGCTGTTTTTT.

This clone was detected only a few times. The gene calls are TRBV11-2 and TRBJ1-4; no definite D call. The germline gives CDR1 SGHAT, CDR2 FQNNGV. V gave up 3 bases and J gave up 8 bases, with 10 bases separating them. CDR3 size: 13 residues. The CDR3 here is CASSFGVREKLFF. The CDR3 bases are TGTGCCAGCAGCTTCGGGGTACGGGAAAAACTGTTTTTT.

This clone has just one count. CDR3 in amino acids: CASSLGGYRETQYF. The CDR3 DNA reads as TGCGCCAGCAGCTTGGGGGGGTATCGAGAGACCCAGTACTTC. The chain carries TRBV5-1 and TRBJ2-5; D may correspond to TRBD1 or TRBD2 (5 bases each). This CDR3 is built from 14 residues. The V end was cut by 0 bases, the J end by 4 bases, with 10 bases between. The germline V gene encodes CDR1 SGHRS and CDR2 YFSETQ. The full variable domain, its missing parts supplied by reference TRBV5-1 and TRBJ2-5, is KAGVTQTPRYLIKTRGQQVTLSCSPISGHRSVSWYQQTPGQGLQFLFEYFSETQRNKGNFPGRFSGRQFSNSRSEMNVSTLELGDSALYLCASSLGGYRETQYFGPGTRLLVL.

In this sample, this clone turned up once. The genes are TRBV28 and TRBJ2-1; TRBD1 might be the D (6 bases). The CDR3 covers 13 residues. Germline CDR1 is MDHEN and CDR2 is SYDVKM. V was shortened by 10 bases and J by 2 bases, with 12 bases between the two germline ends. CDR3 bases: TGTGCCACCTCGGGACAACCCTACAATGAGCAGTTCTTC. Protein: CATSGQPYNEQFF. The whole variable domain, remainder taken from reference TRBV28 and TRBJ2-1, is DVKVTQSSRYLVKRTGEKVFLECVQDMDHENMFWYRQDPGLGLRLIYFSYDVKMKEKGDIPEGYSVSREKKERFSLILESASTNQTSMYLCATSGQPYNEQFFGPGTRLTVL.

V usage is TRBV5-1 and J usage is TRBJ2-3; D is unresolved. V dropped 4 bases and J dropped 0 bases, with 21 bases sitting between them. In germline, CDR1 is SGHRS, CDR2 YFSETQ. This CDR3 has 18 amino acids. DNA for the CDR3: TGCGCCAGCAGCCAGAACCCCGGCGGTGGCCTTAGCACAGATACGCAGTATTTT. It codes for CASSQNPGGGLSTDTQYF.

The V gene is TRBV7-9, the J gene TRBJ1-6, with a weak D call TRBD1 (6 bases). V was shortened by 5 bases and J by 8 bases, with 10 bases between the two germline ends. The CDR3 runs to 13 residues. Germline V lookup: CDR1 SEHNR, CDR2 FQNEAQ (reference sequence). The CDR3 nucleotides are TGTGCCAGCAGCCCCAGGACAGATTCACCCCTCCACTTT. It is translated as CASSPRTDSPLHF.

The CDR3 reads CSVGESYEQYF. The CDR3 DNA follows: TGCAGCGTTGGAGAGAGCTACGAGCAGTACTTC. The gene calls are TRBV29-1 and TRBJ2-7; D is undetermined. The CDR3 covers 11 residues. Trimming removed 4 bases at V and 3 bases at J, with 7 bases between. Germline assignment: CDR1 SQVTM and CDR2 ANQGSEA.

In nucleotides, the CDR3 is TGCGCCACCCAGGGGGGGGTCGGGACAACAGATACGCAGTATTTT. Translation gives CATQGGVGTTDTQYF. The V call is TRBV5-1, the J call TRBJ2-3; tentatively, D is TRBD1 or TRBD2 (7 bases each). The CDR3 covers 15 residues. Trimming pared 9 bases from V and 3 bases from J, leaving 20 bases between. Germline-derived CDR1 and CDR2 are SGHRS and YFSETQ.

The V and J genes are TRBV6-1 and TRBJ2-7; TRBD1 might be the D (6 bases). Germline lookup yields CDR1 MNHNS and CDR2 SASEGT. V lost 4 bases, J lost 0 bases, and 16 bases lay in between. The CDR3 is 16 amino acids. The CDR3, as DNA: TGTGCCAGCAGTGCCCTACAGGGAGTGGTCTCCTACGAGCAGTACTTC. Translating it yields CASSALQGVVSYEQYF.

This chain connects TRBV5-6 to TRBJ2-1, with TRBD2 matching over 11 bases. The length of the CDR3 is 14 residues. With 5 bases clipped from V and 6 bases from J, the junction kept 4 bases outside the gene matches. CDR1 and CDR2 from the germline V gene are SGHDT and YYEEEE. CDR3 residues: CASSLAGGANEQFF. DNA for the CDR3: TGTGCCAGCAGTTTAGCGGGAGGGGCCAATGAGCAGTTCTTC.

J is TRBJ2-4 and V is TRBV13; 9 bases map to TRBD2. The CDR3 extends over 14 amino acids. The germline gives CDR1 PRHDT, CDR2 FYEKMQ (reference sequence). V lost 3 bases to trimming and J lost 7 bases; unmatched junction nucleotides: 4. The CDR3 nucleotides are TGTGCCAGCAGCTTTAGCGGGAGCGGGAACATTCAGTACTTC. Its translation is CASSFSGSGNIQYF.

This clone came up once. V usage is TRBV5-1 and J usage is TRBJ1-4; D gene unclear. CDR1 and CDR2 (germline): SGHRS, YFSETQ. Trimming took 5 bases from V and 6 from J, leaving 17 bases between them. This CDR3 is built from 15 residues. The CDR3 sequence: CASSPIPSIDEKLFF. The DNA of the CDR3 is TGCGCCAGCAGTCCCATTCCTAGCATTGATGAAAAACTGTTTTTT.

CDR3 sequence reads: CASSIGTGVETQYF. The CDR3 coding sequence is TGTGCCAGTAGTATCGGGACAGGGGTAGAGACCCAGTACTTC. J is TRBJ2-5 and V is TRBV19; 10 bases fit TRBD1. CDR1 is LNHDA, CDR2 SQIVND, per germline (reference sequence). After removal of 3 bases from V and 4 bases from J, the junction contained 2 bases not matched to a gene. The CDR3 runs 14 residues. Based on the CDR3 plus reference TRBV19 and TRBJ2-5, the full variable domain is DGGITQSPKYLFRKEGQNVTLSCEQNLNHDAMYWYRQDPGQGLRLIYYSQIVNDFQKGDIAEGYSVSREKKESFPLTVTSAQKNPTAFYLCASSIGTGVETQYFGPGTRLLVL.